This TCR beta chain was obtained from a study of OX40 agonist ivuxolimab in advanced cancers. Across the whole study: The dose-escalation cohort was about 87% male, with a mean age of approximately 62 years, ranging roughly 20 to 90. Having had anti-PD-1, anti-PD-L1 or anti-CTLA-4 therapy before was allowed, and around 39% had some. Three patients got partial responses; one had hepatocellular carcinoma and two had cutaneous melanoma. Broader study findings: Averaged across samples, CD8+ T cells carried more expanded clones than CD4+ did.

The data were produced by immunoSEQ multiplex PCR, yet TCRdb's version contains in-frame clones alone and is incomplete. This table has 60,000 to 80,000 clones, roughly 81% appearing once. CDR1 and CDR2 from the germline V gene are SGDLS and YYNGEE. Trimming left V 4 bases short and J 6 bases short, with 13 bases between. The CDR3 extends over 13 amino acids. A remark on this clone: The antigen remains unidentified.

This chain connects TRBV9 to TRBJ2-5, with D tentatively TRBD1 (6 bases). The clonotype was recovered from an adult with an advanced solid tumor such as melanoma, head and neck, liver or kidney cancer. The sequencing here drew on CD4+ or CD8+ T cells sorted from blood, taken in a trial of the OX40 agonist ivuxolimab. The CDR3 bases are TGTGCCAGCAGCCCCTGGGACACCCAGACCCAGTACTTC. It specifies CASSPWDTQTQYF.